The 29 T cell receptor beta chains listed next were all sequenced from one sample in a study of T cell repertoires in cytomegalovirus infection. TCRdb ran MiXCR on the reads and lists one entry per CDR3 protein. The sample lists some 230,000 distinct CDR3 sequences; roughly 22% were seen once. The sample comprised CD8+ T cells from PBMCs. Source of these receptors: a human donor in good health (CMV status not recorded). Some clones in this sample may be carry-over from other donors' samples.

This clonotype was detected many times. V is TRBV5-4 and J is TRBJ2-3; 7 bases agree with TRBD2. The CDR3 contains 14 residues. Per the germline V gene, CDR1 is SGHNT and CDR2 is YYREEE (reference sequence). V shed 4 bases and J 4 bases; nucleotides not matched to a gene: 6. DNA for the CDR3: TGTGCCAGCAGCGGAACGACTAGCCCAGATACGCAGTATTTT. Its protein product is CASSGTTSPDTQYF.

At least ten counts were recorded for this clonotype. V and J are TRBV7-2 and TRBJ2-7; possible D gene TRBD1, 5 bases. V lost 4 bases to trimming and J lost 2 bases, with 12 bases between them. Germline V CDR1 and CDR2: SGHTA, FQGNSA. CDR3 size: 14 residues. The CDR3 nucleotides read TGTGCCAGCAGCTCGATCGACAGTACCTACGAGCAGTACTTC. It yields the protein CASSSIDSTYEQYF.

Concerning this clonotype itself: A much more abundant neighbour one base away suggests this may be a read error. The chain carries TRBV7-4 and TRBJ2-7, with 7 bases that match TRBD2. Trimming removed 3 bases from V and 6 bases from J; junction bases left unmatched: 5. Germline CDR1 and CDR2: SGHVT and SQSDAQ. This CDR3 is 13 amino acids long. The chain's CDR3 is CASSFGGICEQYF. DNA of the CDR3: TGTGCCAGCAGCTTCGGGGGGATTTGCGAGCAGTACTTC.

The CDR3 here is CSADQTGQGSWEQYF. The CDR3 DNA follows: TGCAGTGCTGATCAAACGGGACAGGGGTCGTGGGAGCAGTACTTC. V and J are TRBV20-1 and TRBJ2-7; 10 nucleotides match TRBD1. Germline loops: CDR1 DFQATT, CDR2 SNEGSKA (reference sequence). V dropped 5 bases and J dropped 7; count of bases not matched to a gene: 14. The CDR3 totals 15 residues.

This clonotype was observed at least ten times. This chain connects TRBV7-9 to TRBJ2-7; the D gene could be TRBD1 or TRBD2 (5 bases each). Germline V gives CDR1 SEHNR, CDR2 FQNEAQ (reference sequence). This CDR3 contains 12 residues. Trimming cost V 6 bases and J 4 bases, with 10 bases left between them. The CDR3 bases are TGTGCCAGCAGTCGGGACCCATACGAGCAGTACTTC. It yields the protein CASSRDPYEQYF.

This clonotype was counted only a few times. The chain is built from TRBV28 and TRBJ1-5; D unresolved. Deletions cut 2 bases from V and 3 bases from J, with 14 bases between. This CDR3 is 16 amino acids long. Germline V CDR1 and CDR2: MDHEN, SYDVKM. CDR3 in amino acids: CASSLPSPSSNQPQHF. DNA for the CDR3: TGTGCCAGCAGTTTACCATCCCCGAGTTCCAATCAGCCCCAGCATTTT.

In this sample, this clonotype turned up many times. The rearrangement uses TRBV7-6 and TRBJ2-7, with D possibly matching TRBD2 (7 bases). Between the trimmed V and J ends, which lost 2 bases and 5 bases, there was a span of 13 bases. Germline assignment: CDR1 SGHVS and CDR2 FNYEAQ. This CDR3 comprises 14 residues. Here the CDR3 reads CASSLRLGGDEQYF. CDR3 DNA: TGTGCCAGCAGCTTACGTCTAGGGGGGGACGAGCAGTACTTC.

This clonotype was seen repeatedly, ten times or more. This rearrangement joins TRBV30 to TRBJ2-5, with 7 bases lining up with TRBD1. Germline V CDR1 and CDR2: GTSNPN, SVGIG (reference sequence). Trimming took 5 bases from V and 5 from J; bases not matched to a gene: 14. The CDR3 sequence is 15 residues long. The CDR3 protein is CAWQRDSLLGETQYF. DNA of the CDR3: TGTGCCTGGCAACGGGACAGCCTGTTGGGTGAGACCCAGTACTTC.

The CDR3 reads CASSLPSTEAFF. CDR3 nucleotides: TGTGCCAGCAGCTTACCATCCACTGAAGCTTTCTTT. This rearrangement joins TRBV7-9 to TRBJ1-1, with D unclear. Germline lookup yields CDR1 SEHNR and CDR2 FQNEAQ (reference sequence). Trimming shortened V by 2 bases and J by 4 bases, and 5 bases separated the two germline ends. CDR3 length equals 12 residues.

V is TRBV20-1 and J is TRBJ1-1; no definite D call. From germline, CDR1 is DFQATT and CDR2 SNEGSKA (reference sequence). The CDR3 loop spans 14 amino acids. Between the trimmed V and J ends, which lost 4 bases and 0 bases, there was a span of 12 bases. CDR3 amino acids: CSATNQVLNTEAFF. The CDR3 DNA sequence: TGCAGTGCTACTAATCAGGTTTTGAACACTGAAGCTTTCTTT.

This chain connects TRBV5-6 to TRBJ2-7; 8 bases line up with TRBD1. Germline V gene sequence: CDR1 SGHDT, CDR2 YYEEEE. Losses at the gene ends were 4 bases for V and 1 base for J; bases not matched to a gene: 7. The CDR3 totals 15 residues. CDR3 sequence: CASSLSWTGSYEQYF. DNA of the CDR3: TGTGCCAGCAGCCTGAGCTGGACAGGGTCCTACGAGCAGTACTTC.

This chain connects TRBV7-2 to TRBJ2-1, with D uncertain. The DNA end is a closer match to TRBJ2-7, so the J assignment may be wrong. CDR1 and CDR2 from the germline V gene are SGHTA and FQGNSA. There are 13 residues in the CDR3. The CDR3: CASSLGSYNEQYF. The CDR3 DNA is TGTGCCAGCAGCTTAGGCAGTTACAATGAGCAGTACTTC.

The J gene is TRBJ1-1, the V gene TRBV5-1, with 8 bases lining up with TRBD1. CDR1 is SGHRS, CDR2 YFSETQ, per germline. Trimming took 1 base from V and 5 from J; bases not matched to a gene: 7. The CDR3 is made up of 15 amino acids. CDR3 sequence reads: CASSLSTGGPTEAFF. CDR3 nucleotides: TGCGCCAGCAGCTTGAGTACAGGGGGTCCAACTGAAGCTTTCTTT.

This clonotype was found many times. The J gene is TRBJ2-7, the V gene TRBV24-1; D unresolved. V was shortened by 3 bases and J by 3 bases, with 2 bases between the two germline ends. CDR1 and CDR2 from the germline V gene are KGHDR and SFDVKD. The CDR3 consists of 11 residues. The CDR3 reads CATSDGYEQYF. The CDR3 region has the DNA TGTGCCACCAGTGATGGCTACGAGCAGTACTTC.

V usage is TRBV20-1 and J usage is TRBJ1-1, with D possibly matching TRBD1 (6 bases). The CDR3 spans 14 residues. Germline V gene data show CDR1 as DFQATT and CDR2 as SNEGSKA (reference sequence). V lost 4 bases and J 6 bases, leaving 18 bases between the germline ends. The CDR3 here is CSAKKQGGPPEAFF. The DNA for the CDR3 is TGCAGTGCTAAGAAACAGGGAGGCCCTCCTGAAGCTTTCTTT.

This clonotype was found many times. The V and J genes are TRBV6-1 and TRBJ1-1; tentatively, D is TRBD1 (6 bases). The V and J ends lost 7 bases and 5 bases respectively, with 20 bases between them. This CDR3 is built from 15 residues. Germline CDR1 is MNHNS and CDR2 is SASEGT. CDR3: CASTPTLTGGTEAFF. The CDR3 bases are TGTGCCAGCACCCCGACCCTGACAGGAGGAACTGAAGCTTTCTTT.

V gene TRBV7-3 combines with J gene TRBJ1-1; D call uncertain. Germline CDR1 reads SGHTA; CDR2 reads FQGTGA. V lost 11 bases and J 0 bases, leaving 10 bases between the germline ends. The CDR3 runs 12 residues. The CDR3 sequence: CALPQLNTEAFF. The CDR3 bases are TGTGCCCTCCCGCAGTTGAACACTGAAGCTTTCTTT.

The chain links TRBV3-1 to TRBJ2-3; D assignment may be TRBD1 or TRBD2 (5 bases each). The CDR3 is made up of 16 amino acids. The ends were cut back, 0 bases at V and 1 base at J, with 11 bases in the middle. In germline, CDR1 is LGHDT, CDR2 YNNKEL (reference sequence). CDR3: CASSQDLGDGTDTQYF. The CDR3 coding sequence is TGTGCCAGCAGCCAAGATCTGGGGGATGGCACAGATACGCAGTATTTT.

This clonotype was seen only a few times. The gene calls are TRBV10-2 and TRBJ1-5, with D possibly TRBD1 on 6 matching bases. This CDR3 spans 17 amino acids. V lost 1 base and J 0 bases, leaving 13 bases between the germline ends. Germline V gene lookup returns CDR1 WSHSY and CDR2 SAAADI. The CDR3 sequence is CASSEFLDRHSNQPQHF. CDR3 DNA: TGCGCCAGCAGTGAGTTCCTGGACAGACATAGCAATCAGCCCCAGCATTTT.

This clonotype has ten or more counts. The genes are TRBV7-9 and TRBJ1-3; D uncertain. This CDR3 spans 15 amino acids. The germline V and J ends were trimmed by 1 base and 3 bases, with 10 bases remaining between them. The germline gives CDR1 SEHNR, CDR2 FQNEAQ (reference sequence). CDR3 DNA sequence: TGTGCCAGCAGCTTAGATGTAGGGTATGGAAACACCATATATTTT. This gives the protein CASSLDVGYGNTIYF. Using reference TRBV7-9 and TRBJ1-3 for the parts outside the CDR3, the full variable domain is DTGVSQNPRHKITKRGQNVTFRCDPISEHNRLYWYRQTLGQGPEFLTYFQNEAQLEKSRLLSDRFSAERPKGSFSTLEIQRTEQGDSAMYLCASSLDVGYGNTIYFGEGSWLTVV.

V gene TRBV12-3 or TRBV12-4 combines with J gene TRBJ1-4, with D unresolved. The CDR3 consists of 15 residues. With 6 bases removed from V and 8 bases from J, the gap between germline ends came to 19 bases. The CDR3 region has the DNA TGTGCCAGCAGCCCCGACACGGGCCCCTTGGAAAAACTGTTTTTT. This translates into CASSPDTGPLEKLFF.

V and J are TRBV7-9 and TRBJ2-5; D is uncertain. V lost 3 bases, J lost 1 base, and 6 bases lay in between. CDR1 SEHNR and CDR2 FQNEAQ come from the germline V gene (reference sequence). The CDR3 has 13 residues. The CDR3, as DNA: TGTGCCAGCAGCTTCCCCAGCCAAGAGACCCAGTACTTC. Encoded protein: CASSFPSQETQYF.

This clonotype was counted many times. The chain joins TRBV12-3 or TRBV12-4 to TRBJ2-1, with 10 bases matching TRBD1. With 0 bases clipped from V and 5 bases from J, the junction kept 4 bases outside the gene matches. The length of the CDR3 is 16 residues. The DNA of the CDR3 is TGTGCCAGCAGTTTAGCCTCAGGGACAGGGGACAATGAGCAGTTCTTC. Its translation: CASSLASGTGDNEQFF.

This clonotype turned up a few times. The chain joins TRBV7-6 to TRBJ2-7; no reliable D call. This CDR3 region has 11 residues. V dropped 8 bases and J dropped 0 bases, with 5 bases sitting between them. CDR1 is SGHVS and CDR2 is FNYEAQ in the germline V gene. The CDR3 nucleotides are TGTGCCAGCGAGGACTCCTACGAGCAGTACTTC. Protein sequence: CASEDSYEQYF.

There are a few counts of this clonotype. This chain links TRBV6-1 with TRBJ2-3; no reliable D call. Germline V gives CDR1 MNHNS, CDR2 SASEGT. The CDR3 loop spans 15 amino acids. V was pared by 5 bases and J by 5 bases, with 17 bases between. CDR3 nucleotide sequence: TGTGCCAGCAGTTACGGTCCCAGATCGGGAGATACGCAGTATTTT. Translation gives CASSYGPRSGDTQYF.

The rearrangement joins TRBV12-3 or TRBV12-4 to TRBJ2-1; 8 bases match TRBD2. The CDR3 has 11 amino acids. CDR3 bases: TGTGCAGCGGGGGCCTCCAATGAGCAGTTCTTC. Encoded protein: CAAGASNEQFF.

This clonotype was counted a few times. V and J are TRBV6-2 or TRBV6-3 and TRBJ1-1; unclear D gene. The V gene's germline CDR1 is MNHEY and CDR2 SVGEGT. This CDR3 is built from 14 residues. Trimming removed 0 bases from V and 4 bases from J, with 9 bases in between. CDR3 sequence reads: CASSYSKGSTEAFF. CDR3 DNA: TGTGCCAGCAGTTACTCGAAGGGCTCCACTGAAGCTTTCTTT.

The CDR3 nucleotides are TGTGCCAGCAGCTTAGCTATTGGGAACCCAGATCAGCCCCAGCATTTT. Translation: CASSLAIGNPDQPQHF. The chain employs TRBV7-9 and TRBJ1-5, with D unclear. Germline CDR1 and CDR2: SEHNR and FQNEAQ (reference sequence). Trimming stripped 0 bases from V and 5 bases from J, with 14 bases between. There are 16 residues in the CDR3. Together with reference TRBV7-9 and TRBJ1-5, the CDR3 gives the full variable domain: DTGVSQNPRHKITKRGQNVTFRCDPISEHNRLYWYRQTLGQGPEFLTYFQNEAQLEKSRLLSDRFSAERPKGSFSTLEIQRTEQGDSAMYLCASSLAIGNPDQPQHFGDGTRLSIL.

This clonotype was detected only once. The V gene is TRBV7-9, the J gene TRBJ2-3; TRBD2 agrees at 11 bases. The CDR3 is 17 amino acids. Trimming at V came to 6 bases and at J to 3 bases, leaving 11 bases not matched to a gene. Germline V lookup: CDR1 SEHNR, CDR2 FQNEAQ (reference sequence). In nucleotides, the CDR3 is TGTGCCAGCAGGACGGTCTCCGGGACTAGCGGTACAGATACGCAGTATTTT. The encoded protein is CASRTVSGTSGTDTQYF. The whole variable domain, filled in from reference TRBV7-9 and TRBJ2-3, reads DTGVSQNPRHKITKRGQNVTFRCDPISEHNRLYWYRQTLGQGPEFLTYFQNEAQLEKSRLLSDRFSAERPKGSFSTLEIQRTEQGDSAMYLCASRTVSGTSGTDTQYFGPGTRLTVL.